Here is one T cell receptor beta chain with its context. This record comes from a study of OX40 agonist ivuxolimab in advanced cancers. Blood got drawn at baseline, again on cycle 4 day 1, and then on cycle 7 day 1. This CDR3 region has 16 residues. V was clipped by 0 bases and J by 3 bases, with 15 bases between them. Germline V gives CDR1 MGHRA, CDR2 YSYEKL. Assay used: immunoSEQ multiplex PCR; TCRdb lists only in-frame clones, some missing. The repertoire holds around 66,000 clones, with approximately 84% as singletons. This TCR derives from an adult with an advanced solid tumor such as melanoma, head and neck, liver or kidney cancer. V gene TRBV4-1 combines with J gene TRBJ2-7; no firm D call. Material: CD4+ or CD8+ T cells sorted from blood, obtained in a trial of the OX40 agonist ivuxolimab. Written as DNA, the CDR3 is TGCGCCAGCAGCCAAGATCCGGCAACAACGTACTACGAGCAGTACTTC. Its translation is CASSQDPATTYYEQYF.